This is a list of T cell receptor beta chains from one sample in a study of early T cells in non-severe SARS-CoV-2 infection. Each CDR3 protein gets one entry after TCRdb re-called the 5' RACE reads with MiXCR. The sample contains 50,000 to 60,000 distinct CDR3 sequences, 11% of which appear only once. The sequenced sample was whole blood. These receptors all stem from an adult who was a healthcare worker with PCR-confirmed SARS-CoV-2 infection or an uninfected control (not recorded which). Both conserved end residues are part of each CDR3. The order of the fields is D gene, J gene, clone size, V gene, CDR3 protein, CDR3 DNA. The D gene is left open where the match is weak. The size field is filled for only some rows; it gives once, few, many or a size class.

d_gene: .; j_gene: TRBJ2-3; abundance: many; v_gene: TRBV14; CDR3aa: CASSRGNGGHTQYF; CDR3nt: TGTGCCAGCAGTCGAGGGAACGGGGGACATACGCAGTATTTT
d_gene: .; j_gene: TRBJ2-1; abundance: many; v_gene: TRBV7-2; CDR3aa: CASSSTASSYNEQFF; CDR3nt: TGTGCCAGCAGCTCGACAGCTAGCTCCTACAATGAGCAGTTCTTC
d_gene: TRBD1; j_gene: TRBJ2-5; abundance: few; v_gene: TRBV24-1; CDR3aa: CAISGGAETQYF; CDR3nt: TGTGCCATTTCAGGGGGCGCAGAGACCCAGTACTTC
d_gene: .; j_gene: TRBJ1-5; abundance: few; v_gene: TRBV5-6; CDR3aa: CASSLSGNQPQHF; CDR3nt: TGTGCCAGCAGCTTGAGCGGCAATCAGCCCCAGCATTTT
d_gene: .; j_gene: TRBJ2-2; abundance: .; v_gene: TRBV7-8; CDR3aa: CASSPPGGKLFF; CDR3nt: TGTGCCAGCAGCCCCCCGGGCGGCAAGCTGTTTTTT
d_gene: .; j_gene: TRBJ1-5; abundance: few; v_gene: TRBV12-3/TRBV12-4; CDR3aa: CASSLNGNVEQPQHF; CDR3nt: TGTGCCAGCAGTTTAAACGGCAACGTGGAACAGCCCCAGCATTTT
d_gene: .; j_gene: TRBJ1-3; abundance: few; v_gene: TRBV11-2; CDR3aa: CASSLAPAGTSNTIYF; CDR3nt: TGTGCCAGCAGCTTAGCGCCGGCAGGCACGTCGAACACCATATATTTT
d_gene: .; j_gene: TRBJ1-3; abundance: many; v_gene: TRBV12-3/TRBV12-4; CDR3aa: CASTIRPSGNTIYF; CDR3nt: TGTGCCAGCACCATTCGGCCCTCGGGAAACACCATATATTTT
d_gene: TRBD1; j_gene: TRBJ2-7; abundance: many; v_gene: TRBV5-1; CDR3aa: CASSSGQGTYEQYF; CDR3nt: TGCGCCAGCAGCTCTGGACAGGGCACCTACGAGCAGTACTTC
d_gene: .; j_gene: TRBJ1-1; abundance: many; v_gene: TRBV19; CDR3aa: CASSGLGVGTEAFF; CDR3nt: TGTGCCAGTAGTGGGTTAGGGGTGGGCACTGAAGCTTTCTTT
d_gene: TRBD2; j_gene: TRBJ2-1; abundance: few; v_gene: TRBV10-3; CDR3aa: CAISETSGRAAYNEQFF; CDR3nt: TGTGCCATCAGTGAAACTAGCGGGAGGGCCGCCTACAATGAGCAGTTCTTC
d_gene: TRBD1; j_gene: TRBJ2-7; abundance: many; v_gene: TRBV28; CDR3aa: CASSFSDRGYEQYF; CDR3nt: TGTGCCAGCAGTTTTTCCGACAGGGGTTACGAGCAGTACTTC
d_gene: TRBD1; j_gene: TRBJ1-3; abundance: .; v_gene: TRBV7-6; CDR3aa: CASSPQLNFDRALLDTIYF; CDR3nt: TGTGCCAGCAGCCCGCAGCTGAATTTTGACAGGGCCTTGTTGGACACCATATATTTT
d_gene: TRBD2; j_gene: TRBJ2-7; abundance: few; v_gene: TRBV10-3; CDR3aa: CAISESGSGGLYEQYF; CDR3nt: TGTGCCATCAGTGAGTCGGGTAGCGGGGGTCTGTACGAGCAGTACTTC
d_gene: TRBD2; j_gene: TRBJ2-3; abundance: many; v_gene: TRBV10-2; CDR3aa: CASSLTSGGSYSTDTQYF; CDR3nt: TGCGCCAGCAGTCTGACTAGCGGGGGTAGCTATAGCACAGATACGCAGTATTTT